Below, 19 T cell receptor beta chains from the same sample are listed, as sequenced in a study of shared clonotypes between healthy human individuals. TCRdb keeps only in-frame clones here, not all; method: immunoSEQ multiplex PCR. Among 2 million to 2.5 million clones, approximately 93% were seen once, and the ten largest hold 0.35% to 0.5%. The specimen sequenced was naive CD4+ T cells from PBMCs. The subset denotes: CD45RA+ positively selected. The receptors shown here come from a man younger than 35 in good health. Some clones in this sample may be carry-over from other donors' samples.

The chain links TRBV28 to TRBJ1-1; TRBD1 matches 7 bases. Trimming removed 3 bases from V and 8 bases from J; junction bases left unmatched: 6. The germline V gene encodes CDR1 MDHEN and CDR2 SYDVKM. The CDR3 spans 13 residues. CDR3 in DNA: TGTGCCAGCAGTTTTTGGGGAGGGGGCGAAGCTTTCTTT. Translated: CASSFWGGGEAFF.

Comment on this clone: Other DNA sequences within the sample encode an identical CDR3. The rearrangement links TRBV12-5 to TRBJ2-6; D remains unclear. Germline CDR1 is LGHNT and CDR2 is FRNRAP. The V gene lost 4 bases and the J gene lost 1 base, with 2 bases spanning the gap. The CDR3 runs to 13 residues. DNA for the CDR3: TGTGCTAGTGGTTCGTCTGGGGCCAACGTCCTGACTTTC. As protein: CASGSSGANVLTF.

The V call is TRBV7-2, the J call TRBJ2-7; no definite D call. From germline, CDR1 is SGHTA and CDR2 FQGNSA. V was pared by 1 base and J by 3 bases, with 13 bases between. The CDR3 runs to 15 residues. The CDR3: CASSLGGVNLYEQYF. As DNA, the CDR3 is TGTGCCAGCAGCTTAGGTGGAGTTAACCTCTACGAGCAGTACTTC.

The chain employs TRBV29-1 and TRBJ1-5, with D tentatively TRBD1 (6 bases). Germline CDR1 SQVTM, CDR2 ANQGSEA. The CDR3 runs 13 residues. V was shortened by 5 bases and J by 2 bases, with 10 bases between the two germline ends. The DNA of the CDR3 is TGCAGCGTTACTTCAGGGGGCAATCAGCCCCAGCATTTT. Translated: CSVTSGGNQPQHF.

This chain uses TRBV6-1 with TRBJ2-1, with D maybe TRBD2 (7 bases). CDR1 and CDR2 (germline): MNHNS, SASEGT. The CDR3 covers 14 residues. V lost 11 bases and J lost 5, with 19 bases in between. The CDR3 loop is CAVRGAGTNNEQFF. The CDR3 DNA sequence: TGTGCCGTCAGGGGAGCGGGGACTAACAATGAGCAGTTCTTC.

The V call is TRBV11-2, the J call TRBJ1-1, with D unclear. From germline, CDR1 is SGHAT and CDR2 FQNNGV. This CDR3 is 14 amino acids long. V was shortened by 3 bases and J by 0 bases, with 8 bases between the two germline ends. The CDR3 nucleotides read TGTGCCAGCAGCTTGAAGGGAGTGAACACTGAAGCTTTCTTT. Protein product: CASSLKGVNTEAFF. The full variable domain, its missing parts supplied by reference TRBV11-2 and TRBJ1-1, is EAGVAQSPRYKIIEKRQSVAFWCNPISGHATLYWYQQILGQGPKLLIQFQNNGVVDDSQLPKDRFSAERLKGVDSTLKIQPAKLEDSAVYLCASSLKGVNTEAFFGQGTRLTVV.

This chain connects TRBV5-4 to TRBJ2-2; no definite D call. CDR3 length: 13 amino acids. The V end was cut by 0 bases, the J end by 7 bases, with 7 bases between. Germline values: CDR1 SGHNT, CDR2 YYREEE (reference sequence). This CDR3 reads CASSLEFSGELFF. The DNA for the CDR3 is TGTGCCAGCAGCTTGGAGTTTAGCGGGGAGCTGTTTTTT. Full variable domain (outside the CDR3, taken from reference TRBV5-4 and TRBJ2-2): ETGVTQSPTHLIKTRGQQVTLRCSSQSGHNTVSWYQQALGQGPQFIFQYYREEENGRGNFPPRFSGLQFPNYSSELNVNALELDDSALYLCASSLEFSGELFFGEGSRLTVL.

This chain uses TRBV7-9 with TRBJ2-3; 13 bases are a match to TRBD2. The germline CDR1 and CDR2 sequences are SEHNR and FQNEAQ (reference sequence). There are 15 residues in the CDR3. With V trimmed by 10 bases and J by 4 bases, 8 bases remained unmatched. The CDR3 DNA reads TGTGCCACCCGGACTAGCGGGAGTCAGGCAGATACGCAGTATTTT. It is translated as CATRTSGSQADTQYF. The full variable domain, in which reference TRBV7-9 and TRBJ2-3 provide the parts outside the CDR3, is DTGVSQNPRHKITKRGQNVTFRCDPISEHNRLYWYRQTLGQGPEFLTYFQNEAQLEKSRLLSDRFSAERPKGSFSTLEIQRTEQGDSAMYLCATRTSGSQADTQYFGPGTRLTVL.

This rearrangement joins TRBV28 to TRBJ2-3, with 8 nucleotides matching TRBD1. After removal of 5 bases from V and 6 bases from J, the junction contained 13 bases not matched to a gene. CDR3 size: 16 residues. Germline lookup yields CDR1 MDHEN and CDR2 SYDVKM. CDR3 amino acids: CASSLRTGMKFDTQYF. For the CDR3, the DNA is TGTGCCAGCAGTCTTAGGACAGGGATGAAATTTGATACGCAGTATTTT.

The CDR3 bases are TGTGCCAGCAGGCAAACAGGGGGCGCAGGATATGGCTACACCTTC. This codes for CASRQTGGAGYGYTF. The rearrangement uses TRBV2 and TRBJ1-2; TRBD1 matches 9 bases. CDR1 is SNHLY, CDR2 FYNNEI, per germline. This CDR3 spans 15 amino acids. V shed 6 bases and J 5 bases; nucleotides not matched to a gene: 10.

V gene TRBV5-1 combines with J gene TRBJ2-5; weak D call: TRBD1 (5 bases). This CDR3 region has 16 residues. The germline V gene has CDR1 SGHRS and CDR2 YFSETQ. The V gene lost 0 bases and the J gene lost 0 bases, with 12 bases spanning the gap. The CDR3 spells CASSLVGAIYQETQYF. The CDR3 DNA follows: TGCGCCAGCAGCTTGGTTGGGGCCATCTACCAAGAGACCCAGTACTTC.

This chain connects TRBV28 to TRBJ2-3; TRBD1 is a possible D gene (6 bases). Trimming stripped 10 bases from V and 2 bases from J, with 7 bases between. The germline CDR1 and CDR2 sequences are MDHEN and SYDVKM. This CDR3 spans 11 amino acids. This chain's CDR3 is CAKGDTDTQYF. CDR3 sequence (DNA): TGTGCCAAGGGGGACACAGATACGCAGTATTTT.

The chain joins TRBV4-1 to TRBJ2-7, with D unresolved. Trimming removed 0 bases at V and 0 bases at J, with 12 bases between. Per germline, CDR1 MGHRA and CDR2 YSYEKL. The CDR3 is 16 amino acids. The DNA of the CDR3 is TGCGCCAGCAGCCAAGAGGTCGGCAGAGACTCCTACGAGCAGTACTTC. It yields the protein CASSQEVGRDSYEQYF.

The CDR3 sequence is CASSQTSRDSLNYGYTF. The CDR3 DNA reads TGTGCCAGCAGCCAGACTTCTCGGGACAGCTTGAACTATGGCTACACCTTC. The genes are TRBV9 and TRBJ1-2; 7 positions agree with TRBD1. Germline assignment: CDR1 SGDLS and CDR2 YYNGEE. This CDR3 is built from 17 residues. V lost 4 bases, J lost 2 bases, and 14 bases stayed unmatched.

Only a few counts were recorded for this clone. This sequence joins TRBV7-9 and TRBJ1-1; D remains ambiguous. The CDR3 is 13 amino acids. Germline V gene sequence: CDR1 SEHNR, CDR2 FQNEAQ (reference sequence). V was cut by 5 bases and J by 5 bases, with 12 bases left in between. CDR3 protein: CASSLQSETEAFF. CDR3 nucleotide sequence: TGTGCCAGCAGCCTTCAGTCGGAGACTGAAGCTTTCTTT.

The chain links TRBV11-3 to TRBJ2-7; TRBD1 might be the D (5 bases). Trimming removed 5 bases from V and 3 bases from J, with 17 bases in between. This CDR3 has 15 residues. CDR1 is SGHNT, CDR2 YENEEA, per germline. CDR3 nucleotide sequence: TGTGCCAGCAGCCGTCAGGGAACCCAGGGCTACGAGCAGTACTTC. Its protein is CASSRQGTQGYEQYF.

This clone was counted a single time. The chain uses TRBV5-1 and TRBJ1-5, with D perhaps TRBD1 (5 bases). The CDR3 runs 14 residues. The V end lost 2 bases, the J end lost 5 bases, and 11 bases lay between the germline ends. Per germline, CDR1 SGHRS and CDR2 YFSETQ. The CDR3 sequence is CASSFNQGDQPQHF. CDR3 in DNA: TGCGCCAGCAGCTTCAACCAGGGAGATCAGCCCCAGCATTTT.

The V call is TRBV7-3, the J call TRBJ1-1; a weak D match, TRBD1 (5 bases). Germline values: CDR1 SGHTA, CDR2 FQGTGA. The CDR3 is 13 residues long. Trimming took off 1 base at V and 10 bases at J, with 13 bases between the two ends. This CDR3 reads CASSLNSQGAAFF. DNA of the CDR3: TGTGCCAGCAGCTTAAACTCTCAGGGTGCAGCTTTCTTT.

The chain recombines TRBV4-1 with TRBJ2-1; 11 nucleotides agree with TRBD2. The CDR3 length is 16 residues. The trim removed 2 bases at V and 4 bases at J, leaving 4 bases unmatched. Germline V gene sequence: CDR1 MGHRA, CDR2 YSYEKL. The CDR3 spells CASSQPTSGDYNEQFF. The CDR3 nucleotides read TGCGCCAGCAGCCAACCGACTAGCGGGGATTACAATGAGCAGTTCTTC.